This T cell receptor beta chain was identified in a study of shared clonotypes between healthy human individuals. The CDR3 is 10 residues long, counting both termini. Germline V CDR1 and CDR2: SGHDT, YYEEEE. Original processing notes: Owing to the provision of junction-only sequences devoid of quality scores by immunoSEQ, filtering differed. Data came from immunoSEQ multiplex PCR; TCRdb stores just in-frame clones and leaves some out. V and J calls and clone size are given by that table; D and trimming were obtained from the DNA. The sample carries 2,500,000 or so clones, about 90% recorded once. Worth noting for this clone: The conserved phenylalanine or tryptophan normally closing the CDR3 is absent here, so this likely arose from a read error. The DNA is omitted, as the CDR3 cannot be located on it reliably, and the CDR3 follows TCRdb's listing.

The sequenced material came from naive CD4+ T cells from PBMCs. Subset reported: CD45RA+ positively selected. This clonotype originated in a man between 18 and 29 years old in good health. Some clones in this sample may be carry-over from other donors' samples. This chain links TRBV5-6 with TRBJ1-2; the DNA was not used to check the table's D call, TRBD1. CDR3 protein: CASSLGAYTS.